This entry lists 30 T cell receptor beta chains sequenced from one sample in a study of metastatic and nonmetastatic thyroid tumors. Treatment of any kind had been given to no patient before thyroid surgery. TCRdb reassembled clones from the PCR reads with MiXCR. The table lists around 20,000 clones, roughly 23% of them singletons. The sample was adjacent normal tissue. Source of these receptors: a female donor with papillary thyroid cancer or a benign thyroid nodule (not recorded which). Some clones in this sample may be carry-over from other donors' samples.

V usage is TRBV6-2 or TRBV6-3 and J usage is TRBJ2-1; TRBD2 aligns across 8 bases. The junction had 10 bases not matched to a gene; V was cut back by 0 bases and J by 9 bases. Germline V lookup: CDR1 MNHEY, CDR2 SVGEGT. CDR3 length equals 16 residues. The CDR3 here is CASSYSMGAGGGEQFF. CDR3 sequence (DNA): TGTGCCAGCAGTTACTCAATGGGAGCCGGGGGGGGTGAGCAGTTCTTC.

Regarding this clone: A junction end diverges from the germline sequence, so it may reflect a read error. The chain employs TRBV6-2 or TRBV6-3 and TRBJ1-2; a possible D gene is TRBD1 (5 bases). The CDR3 length is 12 residues. Per germline, CDR1 MNHEY and CDR2 SVGEGT. CDR3 amino acids: CASSRSGHGNTF. CDR3 DNA: TGTGCCAGCAGTCGGTCAGGGCATGGCAACACCTTC.

In this sample, this clone turned up a few times. This CDR3 reads CASSLVSTGTDTQYF. The CDR3 DNA reads TGTGCCAGCAGCTTAGTCTCAACCGGGACGGATACGCAGTATTTT. This sequence joins TRBV7-3 and TRBJ2-3; the D call may be TRBD1 or TRBD2 (5 bases each). V was clipped by 2 bases and J by 6 bases, with 15 bases between them. Germline V CDR1 and CDR2: SGHTA, FQGTGA. The CDR3 runs to 15 residues.

This clone was seen a few times. At one end, the junction sequence differs from germline, possibly due to a read error. The rearrangement links TRBV19 to TRBJ2-7; no reliable D call. In germline, CDR1 is LNHDA, CDR2 SQIVND (reference sequence). The CDR3 runs 12 residues. The CDR3 protein is CASRDGWSDHHF. The CDR3 region has the DNA TGTGCCAGTAGGGACGGATGGAGCGATCATCACTTC.

The chain employs TRBV7-3 and TRBJ2-1, with TRBD2 as a possible D gene (6 bases). The CDR3 is made up of 13 amino acids. V was cut by 5 bases and J by 5 bases, with 10 bases left in between. From germline, CDR1 is SGHTA and CDR2 FQGTGA. The CDR3 sequence is CASSLIADNEQFF. Here the CDR3 DNA reads TGTGCCAGCAGCCTAATAGCGGACAATGAGCAGTTCTTC.

The CDR3, as DNA: TGTGCCAGCAGCTCCCGGCAACAGGGCACCTACGAGCAGTACTTC. It translates to CASSSRQQGTYEQYF. The chain carries TRBV7-2 and TRBJ2-7; possibly TRBD1 for D (6 bases). The CDR3 contains 15 residues. Trimming left V 4 bases short and J 2 bases short, with 15 bases between. Germline CDR1 is SGHTA and CDR2 is FQGNSA.

By share, this clone ranks as medium-sized. This chain links TRBV6-1 with TRBJ1-6; a possible D gene is TRBD1 (5 bases). The CDR3 contains 17 residues. The V end was cut by 5 bases, the J end by 7 bases, with 21 bases between. Germline CDR1 reads MNHNS; CDR2 reads SASEGT. In nucleotides, the CDR3 is TGTGCCAGCAGTTCTAGTAATTCAAGGGGTTACAATTCACCCCTCCACTTT. Protein product: CASSSSNSRGYNSPLHF.

In this sample, this clone turned up a few times. V gene TRBV2 combines with J gene TRBJ1-2; perhaps TRBD1 as D (6 bases). The length of the CDR3 is 14 residues. Germline V gene sequence: CDR1 SNHLY, CDR2 FYNNEI. The V end was cut by 2 bases, the J end by 7 bases, with 14 bases between. The CDR3 sequence is CASSEWAARGGYTF. The CDR3 DNA sequence: TGTGCCAGCAGTGAATGGGCAGCCAGGGGTGGCTACACCTTC.

This chain links TRBV7-2 with TRBJ2-7, with D possibly being TRBD1 or TRBD2 (5 bases each). The CDR3 covers 13 residues. The germline V and J ends were trimmed by 5 bases and 5 bases, with 13 bases remaining between them. Germline CDR1 and CDR2: SGHTA and FQGNSA. CDR3 protein: CASSGLGAHEQYF. The CDR3 DNA follows: TGTGCCAGCAGCGGACTCGGGGCACACGAGCAGTACTTC.

This clone has ten or more counts. A much more abundant neighbour one base away suggests this may be a read error. The CDR3 region is CATSRSGQGFDEQYF. The CDR3 nucleotides read TGTGCCACCAGCAGATCGGGACAGGGGTTCGACGAGCAGTACTTC. The J gene is TRBJ2-7, the V gene TRBV15, with 10 nucleotides matching TRBD1. The CDR3 totals 15 residues. The junction had 6 bases not matched to a gene; V was cut back by 2 bases and J by 5 bases. Looked up from germline, CDR1 is LNHNV and CDR2 is YYDKDF (reference sequence).

A few counts support this clone. The chain recombines TRBV6-1 with TRBJ2-6; D unresolved. Germline CDR1 is MNHNS and CDR2 is SASEGT. Between the trimmed V and J ends, which lost 10 bases and 3 bases, there was a span of 16 bases. The CDR3 loop spans 15 amino acids. The CDR3 coding sequence is TGTGCCACTCGAGAGACGTCCTTTGGGGCCAACGTCCTGACTTTC. This sequence encodes CATRETSFGANVLTF.

This chain uses TRBV2 with TRBJ2-1; D is ambiguous. The CDR3 length is 14 residues. The V gene lost 8 bases and the J gene lost 0 bases, with 11 bases spanning the gap. Germline V gene data show CDR1 as SNHLY and CDR2 as FYNNEI. The CDR3 sequence is CASVPSYSYNEQFF. DNA for the CDR3: TGTGCCAGCGTGCCCTCCTACTCCTACAATGAGCAGTTCTTC.

The table lists this clone with many counts. One end of the junction does not line up with germline, which may come from a read error. The rearrangement uses TRBV4-3 and TRBJ1-2, with D possibly TRBD1 on 6 matching bases. CDR1 is LGHNA, CDR2 YSLEER, per germline. The CDR3 extends over 14 amino acids. CDR3 in amino acids: CASSQERDTSFRPF. The CDR3 bases are TGCGCCAGCAGCCAAGAAAGGGACACCAGTTTTCGCCCCTTC.

In its sample, this clone was seen a few times. At the DNA level, this CDR3 is encoded by other sequences in the same sample as well. The chain is built from TRBV20-1 and TRBJ2-7; possibly TRBD1 or TRBD2 for D (5 bases each). The germline V gene has CDR1 DFQATT and CDR2 SNEGSKA (reference sequence). This CDR3 spans 13 amino acids. Trimming removed 0 bases from V and 12 bases from J, with 18 bases in between. CDR3 amino acids: CSARDAGGIRPYF. The CDR3, as DNA: TGCAGTGCTAGAGATGCTGGGGGAATTAGGCCGTACTTC.

This clone was picked up a small number of times. This chain joins TRBV7-2 and TRBJ2-1, with 10 bases that match TRBD2. The germline gives CDR1 SGHTA, CDR2 FQGNSA. V was pared by 3 bases and J by 7 bases, with 6 bases of the junction left unmatched. The CDR3 loop spans 15 amino acids. The CDR3 reads CASSFGSGGSNEQFF. In DNA form, the CDR3 reads TGTGCCAGCAGCTTCGGTAGCGGGGGGTCGAATGAGCAGTTCTTC.

In this sample, this clone turned up once. The chain employs TRBV15 and TRBJ1-1, with D hard to call. The germline gives CDR1 LNHNV, CDR2 YYDKDF (reference sequence). Trimming removed 3 bases from V and 1 base from J, with 9 bases in between. This CDR3 contains 14 residues. CDR3 residues: CATSSFTGNTEAFF. CDR3 nucleotide sequence: TGTGCCACCAGCAGCTTTACGGGGAACACTGAAGCTTTCTTT.

This clone has a handful of counts. CDR3 DNA sequence: TGTGCCAGCAGTTTACCGGTCGAGTTCTATGGCTACACCTTC. Its protein is CASSLPVEFYGYTF. The gene calls are TRBV28 and TRBJ1-2, with unresolved D. CDR3 size: 14 residues. CDR1 is MDHEN and CDR2 is SYDVKM in the germline V gene. The V and J ends lost 2 bases and 4 bases respectively, with 11 bases between them.

This clone was seen repeatedly, ten times or more. The chain joins TRBV18 to TRBJ2-1; possible D gene TRBD1, 5 bases. This CDR3 is 14 amino acids long. Trimming took 3 bases from V and 0 from J, leaving 6 bases between them. Germline CDR1 KGHSH, CDR2 LQKENI. The CDR3 sequence: CASSPTDSYNEQFF. The CDR3 DNA sequence: TGTGCCAGCTCACCGACAGACTCCTACAATGAGCAGTTCTTC.

This chain uses TRBV7-6 with TRBJ2-5; D is ambiguous. CDR1 is SGHVS, CDR2 FNYEAQ, per germline. The CDR3 totals 14 residues. Trimming cost V 2 bases and J 1 base, with 8 bases left between them. CDR3 in amino acids: CASSLKRFQETQYF. DNA for the CDR3: TGTGCCAGCAGCTTAAAGCGCTTCCAAGAGACCCAGTACTTC.

The rearrangement uses TRBV5-1 and TRBJ2-1; D is uncertain. This CDR3 contains 13 residues. V lost 0 bases, J lost 6 bases, and 7 bases lay in between. Germline values: CDR1 SGHRS, CDR2 YFSETQ. Here the CDR3 reads CASSLDSLNEQFF. As DNA, the CDR3 is TGCGCCAGCAGCTTGGACAGCCTCAATGAGCAGTTCTTC.

This clone was seen once. The chain uses TRBV5-4 and TRBJ1-1, with 8 bases aligning to TRBD1. Germline lookup yields CDR1 SGHNT and CDR2 YYREEE (reference sequence). After removal of 3 bases from V and 5 bases from J, the junction contained 9 bases not matched to a gene. The CDR3 has 15 residues. The CDR3: CASSSSRQGRTEAFF. As DNA, the CDR3 is TGTGCCAGCAGCTCCTCACGACAGGGGAGAACTGAAGCTTTCTTT.

The chain uses TRBV3-1 and TRBJ2-2; 8 nucleotides align to TRBD2. CDR3 length equals 17 residues. Germline CDR1 is LGHDT and CDR2 is YNNKEL (reference sequence). Trimming at V came to 0 bases and at J to 3 bases, leaving 6 bases not matched to a gene. The CDR3 coding sequence is TGTGCCAGCAGCCAAGATTTCGGGACTAGAGACACCGGGGAGCTGTTTTTT. This sequence encodes CASSQDFGTRDTGELFF.

There are a few counts of this clone. The chain is built from TRBV6-5 and TRBJ2-1, with D unresolved. Germline V gene sequence: CDR1 MNHEY, CDR2 SVGAGI. This CDR3 has 14 amino acids. Trimming left V 2 bases short and J 2 bases short, with 7 bases between. The CDR3 spells CASSYNGAYNEQFF. CDR3 coding DNA: TGTGCCAGCAGTTACAACGGAGCCTACAATGAGCAGTTCTTC.

The chain joins TRBV15 to TRBJ2-5; 7 bases agree with TRBD2. The V gene end was trimmed by 2 bases and the J gene end by 5 bases; junction bases not matched to a gene: 8. Germline lookup yields CDR1 LNHNV and CDR2 YYDKDF (reference sequence). The CDR3 has 15 residues. Here the CDR3 reads CATSRPTSLGETQYF. The DNA for the CDR3 is TGTGCCACCAGCAGACCGACTAGCCTGGGGGAGACCCAGTACTTC. Full variable domain (remainder filled in from reference TRBV15 and TRBJ2-5): DAMVIQNPRYQVTQFGKPVTLSCSQTLNHNVMYWYQQKSSQAPKLLFHYYDKDFNNEADTPDNFQSRRPNTSFCFLDIRSPGLGDTAMYLCATSRPTSLGETQYFGPGTRLLVL.

This clone was detected many times. This chain uses TRBV7-9 with TRBJ1-1; 7 bases match TRBD1. J was trimmed by 3 bases and V by 5 bases; bases with no gene match: 9. Germline V gene sequence: CDR1 SEHNR, CDR2 FQNEAQ (reference sequence). This CDR3 has 15 amino acids. CDR3 sequence reads: CASSDPQGGDTEAFF. The CDR3 DNA sequence: TGTGCCAGCAGCGATCCCCAGGGGGGGGACACTGAAGCTTTCTTT.

The CDR3 protein is CATSDSSGEKLFF. The CDR3 DNA follows: TGTGCCACCAGTGACAGCTCGGGTGAAAAACTGTTTTTT. This chain links TRBV24-1 with TRBJ1-4, with D unresolved. V was cut by 4 bases and J by 7 bases, with 9 bases left in between. CDR1 is KGHDR, CDR2 SFDVKD, per germline. CDR3 length equals 13 residues.

The chain has TRBV24-1 and TRBJ1-2; 8 nucleotides line up with TRBD1. The CDR3 is 15 amino acids. Germline V lookup: CDR1 KGHDR, CDR2 SFDVKD. The trim removed 3 bases at V and 4 bases at J, leaving 6 bases unmatched. CDR3 loop: CATSDPTDRGYGYTF. For the CDR3, the DNA is TGTGCCACCAGTGATCCCACCGACAGGGGCTATGGCTACACCTTC.

In this sample, this clone turned up a few times. This rearrangement joins TRBV19 to TRBJ2-7, with D possibly matching TRBD2 (6 bases). The V end was cut by 6 bases, the J end by 4 bases, with 13 bases between. CDR1 and CDR2 (germline): LNHDA, SQIVND (reference sequence). This CDR3 has 13 residues. The CDR3 region has the DNA TGTGCCAGTAGCCGACAAGGAGGGTACGAGCAGTACTTC. Protein: CASSRQGGYEQYF.

This clone was detected a few times. The chain employs TRBV6-1 and TRBJ1-4; D possibly corresponds to TRBD1 (5 bases). From germline, CDR1 is MNHNS and CDR2 SASEGT. V dropped 8 bases and J dropped 4 bases, with 14 bases sitting between them. The CDR3 runs 14 residues. Here the CDR3 reads CASLSQGRNEKLFF. The CDR3 coding sequence is TGTGCCAGCCTTAGCCAGGGACGTAATGAAAAACTGTTTTTT.

This rearrangement joins TRBV9 to TRBJ1-1, with no clear D. V lost 4 bases and J lost 4, with 11 bases in between. CDR3 length equals 13 residues. Germline V CDR1 and CDR2: SGDLS, YYNGEE. CDR3 in amino acids: CASSLVFGTEAFF. In DNA form, the CDR3 reads TGTGCCAGCAGCTTAGTGTTTGGCACTGAAGCTTTCTTT.